This T cell receptor beta chain stems from a study of blood T cells in healthy people across ages. Next came a second PCR, run for 7 to 11 cycles, which used a sample-barcoded 5' primer along with a J-beta primer mix. TCRdb called the 5' RACE reads again in MiXCR, with one record for every CDR3 protein. This repertoire shows just under 550,000 distinct CDR3 sequences, 24% found once; its top ten account for approximately 8.7%. The length of the CDR3 is 13 residues. The ends were cut back, 5 bases at V and 7 bases at J, with 9 bases in the middle. Germline CDR1 SGHTA, CDR2 FQGNSA. Healthy Caucasian individuals from Russia aged about 6 to 95 served as donors. The data were also submitted as part of a second study, on T cells of mothers and their children. According to that study: A few mothers and their six children, all healthy Caucasians, donated.

This rearrangement joins TRBV7-2 to TRBJ1-6; D gene ambiguous. The sequence came from a boy aged 10-17 years in good health. The sequenced sample was blood. CDR3: CASSPSGNSPLHF. In DNA form, the CDR3 reads TGTGCCAGCAGCCCGTCCGGCAATTCACCCCTCCACTTT.